The rows below give T cell receptor beta chains drawn from one sample of a study of blood T cell repertoires in COVID-19. The assay was immunoSEQ multiplex PCR, and TCRdb's table has in-frame clones only and misses some. The sample has 150,000 to 200,000 clones, more than 75% seen once; the top ten hold around 6.7%. Material: PBMCs or T cells enriched from blood (not recorded which). These receptor sequences come from a woman in her forties or fifties who had recovered from COVID-19. Both conserved end residues are part of each CDR3. D genes are given only for firm matches. Clone size is not always given. Where it is, it says once, few, many or a class for expanded clones.

clone size: NA
J gene: TRBJ2-1
D gene: NA
CDR3 length: 16
V gene: TRBV7-2
CDR3 DNA: TGTGCCAGCAGCTTAGCGCCTAGCCTGTCCTACAATGAGCAGTTCTTC
CDR3 protein: CASSLAPSLSYNEQFF

clone size: NA
J gene: TRBJ2-1
D gene: NA
CDR3 length: 17
V gene: TRBV5-1
CDR3 DNA: TGCGCCAGCAGCTTGACTGCCCCGGGACTTAACTACAATGAGCAGTTCTTC
CDR3 protein: CASSLTAPGLNYNEQFF

clone size: NA
J gene: TRBJ2-2
D gene: NA
CDR3 length: 14
V gene: TRBV5-1
CDR3 DNA: TGCGCCAGCAGCTTGGCACCAACTACCGGGGAGCTGTTTTTT
CDR3 protein: CASSLAPTTGELFF

clone size: NA
J gene: TRBJ2-3
D gene: TRBD2
CDR3 length: 16
V gene: TRBV6-6
CDR3 DNA: TGTGCCAGCCCGCAGGCAAGCGGGGGGTACACAGATACGCAGTATTTT
CDR3 protein: CASPQASGGYTDTQYF

clone size: NA
J gene: TRBJ1-6
D gene: TRBD1
CDR3 length: 15
V gene: TRBV30
CDR3 DNA: TGTGCCTGGAGTGTACGGGGGACAGGGGATTCACCCCTCCACTTT
CDR3 protein: CAWSVRGTGDSPLHF

clone size: NA
J gene: TRBJ2-3
D gene: TRBD2
CDR3 length: 16
V gene: TRBV7-6
CDR3 DNA: TGTGCCAGCAGCTTAGCCGCGGGGGTGAGCACAGATACGCAGTATTTT
CDR3 protein: CASSLAAGVSTDTQYF

clone size: NA
J gene: TRBJ1-5
D gene: NA
CDR3 length: 14
V gene: TRBV7-2
CDR3 DNA: TGTGCCAGCAGCTTAATTGGCCAGGGTCAGCCCCAGCATTTT
CDR3 protein: CASSLIGQGQPQHF

clone size: NA
J gene: TRBJ2-7
D gene: NA
CDR3 length: 14
V gene: TRBV7-9
CDR3 DNA: TGTGCCAGCAGCTCTCGGACAGACTCCTACGAGCAGTACTTC
CDR3 protein: CASSSRTDSYEQYF

clone size: NA
J gene: TRBJ2-6
D gene: TRBD1
CDR3 length: 17
V gene: TRBV2
CDR3 DNA: TGTGCCAGCAGCCGGGACAGGCCACCTACTGGGGCCAACGTCCTGACTTTC
CDR3 protein: CASSRDRPPTGANVLTF

clone size: NA
J gene: TRBJ1-2
D gene: NA
CDR3 length: 15
V gene: TRBV7-9
CDR3 DNA: TGTGCCAGCAGCTTCTCAGGGGAAGCTAACTATGGCTACACCTTC
CDR3 protein: CASSFSGEANYGYTF

clone size: NA
J gene: TRBJ2-3
D gene: TRBD2
CDR3 length: 13
V gene: TRBV11-3
CDR3 DNA: TGTGCCAGCAGCTGGGAGGGGACAGATACGCAGTATTTT
CDR3 protein: CASSWEGTDTQYF

clone size: NA
J gene: TRBJ1-2
D gene: NA
CDR3 length: 15
V gene: TRBV6-5
CDR3 DNA: TGTGCCAGCAGTTACACACAGGGAACACGGGATGGCTACACCTTC
CDR3 protein: CASSYTQGTRDGYTF

clone size: NA
J gene: TRBJ2-3
D gene: TRBD2
CDR3 length: 18
V gene: TRBV7-2
CDR3 DNA: TGTGCCAGCAGCTTGATAGCGGGGGGGCCCGGAAGCACAGATACGCAGTATTTT
CDR3 protein: CASSLIAGGPGSTDTQYF

clone size: NA
J gene: TRBJ2-3
D gene: NA
CDR3 length: 14
V gene: TRBV7-9
CDR3 DNA: TGTGCCAGCAGCTTGGCAGGTATCACAGATACGCAGTATTTT
CDR3 protein: CASSLAGITDTQYF

clone size: NA
J gene: TRBJ2-2
D gene: TRBD1
CDR3 length: 16
V gene: TRBV3-1/TRBV3-2
CDR3 DNA: TGTGCCAGCAGCCAGGAGGGACAGGGCGTGGACGGGGAGCTGTTTTTT
CDR3 protein: CASSQEGQGVDGELFF

clone size: once
J gene: TRBJ1-2
D gene: NA
CDR3 length: 12
V gene: TRBV14
CDR3 DNA: TGTGCCAGCAGCCAACAGGTCTATGGCTACACCTTC
CDR3 protein: CASSQQVYGYTF

clone size: NA
J gene: TRBJ1-2
D gene: NA
CDR3 length: 13
V gene: TRBV10-2
CDR3 DNA: TGCGCCAGCAGTGATGACAGAAACTATGGCTACACCTTC
CDR3 protein: CASSDDRNYGYTF

clone size: once
J gene: TRBJ1-2
D gene: TRBD1
CDR3 length: 15
V gene: TRBV19
CDR3 DNA: TGTGCCAGGAGCAAGGGGGCGTGGGCTAACTATGGCTACACCTTC
CDR3 protein: CARSKGAWANYGYTF

clone size: NA
J gene: TRBJ2-1
D gene: TRBD2
CDR3 length: 15
V gene: TRBV5-1
CDR3 DNA: TGCGCCAGCAGCCTCTTTAGCGGGGTAACGCATGAGCAGTTCTTC
CDR3 protein: CASSLFSGVTHEQFF

clone size: NA
J gene: TRBJ1-2
D gene: TRBD1
CDR3 length: 13
V gene: TRBV4-3
CDR3 DNA: TGCGCCAGCAGCCCCGGGACAGCCTATGGCTACACCTTC
CDR3 protein: CASSPGTAYGYTF

clone size: NA
J gene: TRBJ2-3
D gene: TRBD2
CDR3 length: 15
V gene: TRBV29-1
CDR3 DNA: TGCAGCGCTACGGGACTAGCGGGGGTAACAGATACGCAGTATTTT
CDR3 protein: CSATGLAGVTDTQYF

clone size: NA
J gene: TRBJ2-7
D gene: TRBD1
CDR3 length: 16
V gene: TRBV2
CDR3 DNA: TGTGCCAGCAGTACCGCCCGGACAGGGGGGTCGTACGAGCAGTACTTC
CDR3 protein: CASSTARTGGSYEQYF

clone size: NA
J gene: TRBJ1-2
D gene: TRBD1
CDR3 length: 14
V gene: TRBV29-1
CDR3 DNA: TGCAGCGCGGAACCGGGACAGGGGGCAGAAGGCTACACCTTC
CDR3 protein: CSAEPGQGAEGYTF

clone size: NA
J gene: TRBJ1-6
D gene: NA
CDR3 length: 14
V gene: TRBV30
CDR3 DNA: TGTGCCTGGAGCCCGGGAACGGTAAATTCACCCCTCCACTTT
CDR3 protein: CAWSPGTVNSPLHF

clone size: NA
J gene: TRBJ2-5
D gene: TRBD1
CDR3 length: 18
V gene: TRBV14
CDR3 DNA: TGTGCCAGCAGCCATCGCCGACAGGGCTTAGGTGTGGGAGAGACCCAGTACTTC
CDR3 protein: CASSHRRQGLGVGETQYF

clone size: NA
J gene: TRBJ1-1
D gene: NA
CDR3 length: 13
V gene: TRBV14
CDR3 DNA: TGTGCCAGCAGCCAAGGAGGATATACTGAAGCTTTCTTT
CDR3 protein: CASSQGGYTEAFF

clone size: NA
J gene: TRBJ1-4
D gene: NA
CDR3 length: 14
V gene: TRBV12-5
CDR3 DNA: TGTGCTAGTAGTCCCAGCGGGCTGAATGAAAAACTGTTTTTT
CDR3 protein: CASSPSGLNEKLFF

clone size: NA
J gene: TRBJ1-6
D gene: NA
CDR3 length: 10
V gene: TRBV5-3
CDR3 DNA: TGTGCCAGACTCTGGGGCTCGCTCCACTTT
CDR3 protein: CARLWGSLHF

clone size: NA
J gene: TRBJ1-3
D gene: TRBD1
CDR3 length: 15
V gene: TRBV18
CDR3 DNA: TGTGCCAGCTCACCACAGGGGGCTTCTGGAAACACCATATATTTT
CDR3 protein: CASSPQGASGNTIYF

clone size: NA
J gene: TRBJ1-2
D gene: NA
CDR3 length: 14
V gene: TRBV30
CDR3 DNA: TGTGCCTGGAGTCTTTTCTCAGGGAACTATGGCTACACCTTC
CDR3 protein: CAWSLFSGNYGYTF